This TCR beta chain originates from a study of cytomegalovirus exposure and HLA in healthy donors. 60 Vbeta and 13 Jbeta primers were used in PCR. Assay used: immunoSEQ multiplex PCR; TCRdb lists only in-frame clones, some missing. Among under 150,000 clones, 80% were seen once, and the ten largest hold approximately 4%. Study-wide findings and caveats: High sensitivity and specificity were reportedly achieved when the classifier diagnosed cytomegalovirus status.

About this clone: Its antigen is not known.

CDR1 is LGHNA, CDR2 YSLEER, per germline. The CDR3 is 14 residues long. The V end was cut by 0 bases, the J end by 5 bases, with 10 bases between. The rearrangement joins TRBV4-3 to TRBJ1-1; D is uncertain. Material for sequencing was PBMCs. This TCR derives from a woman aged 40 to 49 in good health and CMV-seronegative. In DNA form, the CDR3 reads TGCGCCAGCAGCCAAGAGGAGGCATCGACTGAAGCTTTCTTT. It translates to CASSQEEASTEAFF.